This T cell receptor beta chain was recorded in a study of Ad26.COV2.S vaccination and SARS-CoV-2 variants (dated by TCRdb to the early 2020s). The study in broad terms: Donors in the vaccine arm were drawn from COV1001, a multicentre, randomized, double-blind, placebo-controlled phase I-IIa trial testing Ad26.COV2.S in healthy adults. Ad26.COV2.S was administered intramuscularly at a dose of 5x10^10 or 1x10^11 viral particles, either as one shot or as two shots given 56 days apart. Sequencing of the TCRbeta repertoire served to evaluate the specificity and breadth of SARS-CoV-2-reactive T cell receptors following Ad26.COV2.S vaccination. A total of approximately 32 samples were included in the TCR-sequenced set, comprising about 20 Ad26.COV2.S vaccine recipients, 5 placebo recipients and 8 SARS-CoV-2 convalescent individuals. Trial participants were randomized into five groups of five: low-dose or high-dose Ad26.COV2.S given once or twice, or placebo on both occasions. Investigators did not know the trial group allocation while performing experiments and assessing outcomes.

In this sample, this clone turned up once. There is no known antigen for this receptor. Per-base quality was not reported, and no clone a single base away is much larger than it. The research as a whole found: Vaccine and placebo recipients had comparable non-spike TCR breadth, which fits with the vaccine containing only spike. According to the authors, total T cell responses may have been underestimated by the TCR breadth and depth analyses. The study was not powered for comparison of responses between vaccine doses or regimens. Ad26.COV2.S recipients had higher spike-specific TCR breadth than placebo recipients (P = 0.0014). After vaccination, spike-specific CD8+ and CD4+ T cell responses were reported to show substantial breadth.

The immunoSEQ Assay was used to sequence TCRbeta CDR3 regions. After extraction, genomic DNA underwent amplification by bias-controlled multiplex PCR, followed by high-throughput sequencing. As for how the authors treated the data: To quantify the absolute abundance of every unique TCRbeta CDR3 region, sequences were collapsed and filtered. T cell fraction was estimated by normalization of TCRbeta template counts to usable DNA, with usable DNA being measured through amplification of reference genes present in all nucleated cells. Repertoire TCRs were annotated as SARS-CoV-2-specific when V gene, CDR3 amino acid sequence and J gene were exactly matched to a known reactive TCR set. MIRA supplied the reference SARS-CoV-2 TCR set, which was filtered for enrichment in COVID-19-positive ImmuneCODE repertoires so that public or cross-reactive TCRs were removed. Using the MIRA antigens, annotated TCRs were further analysed by specific ORF or by position within an ORF. Depth was the summed frequency of annotated unique rearrangements, while breadth was defined as annotated unique rearrangements over total unique productive rearrangements. Two-sided Wilcoxon rank-sum tests were applied when comparing TCR breadth between groups. TCRdb took over this immuneACCESS table, retaining in-frame rearrangements with V and J assigned. Such tables are incomplete; in checked studies, under half of the missing clones stem from an unresolved V gene, and the remainder is unexplained. D and trimming come from the DNA, and the V and J calls and clone size come from that table. This sample is represented by a few hundred thousand clones; about 80% of them were singletons. The biggest ten clones account for almost 7.5% of the sample.

The treatment or condition label of this sample denotes: approximately 18 received Ad26.COV2.S at low or high dose, single or two shots; roughly 5 received placebo; per-sample allocation not given. For vaccine and placebo recipients, the sequenced repertoires came from samples collected on day 63 after the first injection. In Cohort 1b, about 27 adults aged 18-55 years were enrolled at a single site in Boston, USA, between 29 July and 7 August 2020. As a vaccine, Ad26.COV2.S was a replication-incompetent adenovirus type 26 vector that expressed a prefusion-stabilized SARS-CoV-2 spike protein derived from the original Wuhan strain. Sequencing used peripheral blood, obtained in a trial of Ad26.COV2.S vaccine versus placebo. The origin of this receptor is a person between 18 and 60 years old who received the Ad26.COV2.S COVID-19 vaccine or a placebo.

The CDR3 reads CASSLVHGGMNSPLHF. The bases are TGTGCCAGCAGCTTAGTGCATGGGGGAATGAATTCACCCCTCCACTTT. This chain is built from TRBV7-9 and TRBJ1-6; the best D guess is TRBD1, with 5 bases matching. The CDR3, cysteine through phenylalanine, is 16 amino acids long. The DNA shown is the 48-base CDR3, in frame from base 1. V is reduced by 1 base and J by 7 bases, leaving a spacing of 14 bases between them. The germline V gene (reference sequence) provides CDR1 SEHNR and CDR2 FQNEAQ.